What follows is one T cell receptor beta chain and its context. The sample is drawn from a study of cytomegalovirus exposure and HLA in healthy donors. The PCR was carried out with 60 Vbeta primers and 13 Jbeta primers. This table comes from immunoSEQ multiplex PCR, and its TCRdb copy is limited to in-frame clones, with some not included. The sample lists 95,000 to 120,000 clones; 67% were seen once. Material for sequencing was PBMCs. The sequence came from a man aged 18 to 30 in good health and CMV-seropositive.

In DNA, the CDR3 is TGTGCCAGCAGCTTGGGGCCCCCGGGACAGGGGGCTTACGAGCAGTACTTC. Its protein is CASSLGPPGQGAYEQYF. The chain carries TRBV7-2 and TRBJ2-7, with TRBD1 matching over 12 bases. After removal of 3 bases from V and 4 bases from J, the junction contained 10 bases not matched to a gene. Germline loops: CDR1 SGHTA, CDR2 FQGNSA. The CDR3 consists of 17 residues.